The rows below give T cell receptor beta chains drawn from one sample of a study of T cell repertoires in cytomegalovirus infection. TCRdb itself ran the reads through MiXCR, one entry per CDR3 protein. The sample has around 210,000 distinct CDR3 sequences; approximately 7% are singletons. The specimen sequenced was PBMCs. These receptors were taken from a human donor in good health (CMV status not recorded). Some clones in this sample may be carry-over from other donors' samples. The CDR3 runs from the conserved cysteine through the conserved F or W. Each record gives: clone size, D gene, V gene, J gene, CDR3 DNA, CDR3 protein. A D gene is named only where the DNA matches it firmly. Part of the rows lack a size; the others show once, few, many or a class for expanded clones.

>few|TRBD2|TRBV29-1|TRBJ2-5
TGCAGCGTTGGAGGGACTAGCGGAGGAGAGACCCAGTACTTC
CSVGGTSGGETQYF
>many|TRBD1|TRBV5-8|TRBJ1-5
TGTGCCAGCAGCTTATACAGGGGGGAGCCCCAGCATTTT
CASSLYRGEPQHF
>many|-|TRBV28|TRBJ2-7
TGTGCCAGCAGTTTAATGGCCGGTACCTACGAGCAGTACTTC
CASSLMAGTYEQYF
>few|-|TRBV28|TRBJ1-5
TGTGCCAGCATCTCGGGGGCTGGCAATCAGCCCCAGCATTTT
CASISGAGNQPQHF
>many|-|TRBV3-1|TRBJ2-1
TGTGCCAGCACCAGGGACACCGTAACCTACAATGAGCAGTTCTTC
CASTRDTVTYNEQFF
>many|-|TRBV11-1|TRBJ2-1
TGTGCCAGCAGCCCCGGGACGGCGAATGAGCAGTTCTTC
CASSPGTANEQFF
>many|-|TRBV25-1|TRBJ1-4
TGTGCCAGCACCCATAATGAAAAACTGTTTTTT
CASTHNEKLFF
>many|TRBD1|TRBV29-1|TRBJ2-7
TGCAGCGTCGGTCAGGGCCCCGGGACAGGGGAGCAGTACTTC
CSVGQGPGTGEQYF
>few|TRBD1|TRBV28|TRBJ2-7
TGTGCCAGCAGTCAATTGACCGGGACAGGGACCTACGAGCAGTACTTC
CASSQLTGTGTYEQYF
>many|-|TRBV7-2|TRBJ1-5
TGTGCCAGCAGTGGACAGAATAGCAATCAGCCCCAGCATTTT
CASSGQNSNQPQHF
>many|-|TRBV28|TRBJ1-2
TGTGCCAGCAGTTTACCAGGGCCTAACTATGGCTACACCTTC
CASSLPGPNYGYTF
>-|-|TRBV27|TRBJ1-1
TGTGCCAGCAGTCTTGCACAGGGCGTTGACACTGAAGCTTTCTTT
CASSLAQGVDTEAFF
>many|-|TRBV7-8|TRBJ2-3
TGTGCCAGCAGCGCCCAGGGGCGAAGCACAGATACGCAGTATTTT
CASSAQGRSTDTQYF
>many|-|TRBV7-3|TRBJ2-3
TGTGCCAGCAGCTTAATCTCTGGGCTGCACGCAGATACGCAGTATTTT
CASSLISGLHADTQYF
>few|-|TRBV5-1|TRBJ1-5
TGCGCCAGCAGCTTGGGACCAGGCTCATATAGCAATCAGCCCCAGCATTTT
CASSLGPGSYSNQPQHF
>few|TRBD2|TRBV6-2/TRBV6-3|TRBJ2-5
TGTGCCAGCAGTTACTCGAGTAACGGGACTAGCGGGGACCAAGAGACCCAGTACTTC
CASSYSSNGTSGDQETQYF
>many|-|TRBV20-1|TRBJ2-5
TGCAGTGCTTGTCCCGAAGAGACCCAGTACTTC
CSACPEETQYF
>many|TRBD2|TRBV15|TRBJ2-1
TGTGCCACCTCTAACCAGGGTAGCGGGGCTACCAATGAGCAGTTCTTC
CATSNQGSGATNEQFF
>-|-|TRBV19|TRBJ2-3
TGTGCCAGTAGGCCTCCGGGACCGCTCACAGATACGCAGTATTTT
CASRPPGPLTDTQYF
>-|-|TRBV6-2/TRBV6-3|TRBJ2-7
TGTGCCAGCGCCCGGGACACTAAGGGGCACGAGCAGTACTTC
CASARDTKGHEQYF
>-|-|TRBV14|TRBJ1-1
TGTGCCAGCAGCCAAGATACTGAAGCTTTCTTT
CASSQDTEAFF
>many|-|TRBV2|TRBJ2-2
TGTGCCAGCAGGCCCCGGGACATTCCGGGCACCGGGGAGCTGTTTTTT
CASRPRDIPGTGELFF
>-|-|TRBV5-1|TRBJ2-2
TGCGCCAGCAGAAAGACTCAAGTTCACACCGGGGAGCTGTTTTTT
CASRKTQVHTGELFF
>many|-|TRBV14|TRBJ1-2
TGTGCCAGCAGCCATCCAACCGGGCCTAACTATGGCTACACCTTC
CASSHPTGPNYGYTF
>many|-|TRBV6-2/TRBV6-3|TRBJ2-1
TGTGCCAGCAGAAACCCCCAGGGGACCACCTACAATGAGCAGTTCTTC
CASRNPQGTTYNEQFF
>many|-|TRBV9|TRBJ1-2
TGTGCCAGCAGCGTAGAAGGGACTGCCTCCCTCTCAGGGTATGGCTACACCTTC
CASSVEGTASLSGYGYTF
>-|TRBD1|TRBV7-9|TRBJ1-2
TGTGCCAGCAACCCCGGACAGGGTGGAGGCTACACCTTC
CASNPGQGGGYTF
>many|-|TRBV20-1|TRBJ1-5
TGCAGTGCTGCAGACAGGAGAGGAGGTCAGCCCCAGCATTTT
CSAADRRGGQPQHF
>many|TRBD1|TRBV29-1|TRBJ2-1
TGCAGCGCTAAAGACAGGGTCGATGAGCAGTTCTTC
CSAKDRVDEQFF
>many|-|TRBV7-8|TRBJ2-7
TGTGCCAGCAGCTCTGCCTCCTCCTACGAGCAGTACTTC
CASSSASSYEQYF
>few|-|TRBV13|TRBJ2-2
TGTGCCAGCAGCGGTAGACAGAAGCTGGGGGAGCTGTTTTTT
CASSGRQKLGELFF
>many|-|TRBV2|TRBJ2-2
TGTGCCAGCACCCCCCGGGTCTCGAACACCGGGGAGCTGTTTTTT
CASTPRVSNTGELFF
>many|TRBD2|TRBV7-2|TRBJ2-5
TGTGCCAGCAGCCCAATAGCGGGGGCCCTGGGGACCCAGTACTTC
CASSPIAGALGTQYF
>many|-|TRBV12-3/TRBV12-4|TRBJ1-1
TGTGCCAGCAGTTTAGTCGCGGGATCCAACACTGAAGCTTTCTTT
CASSLVAGSNTEAFF
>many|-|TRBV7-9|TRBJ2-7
TGTGCCAGCAGCCCGAGGACACCCACCTACGAGCAGTACTTC
CASSPRTPTYEQYF
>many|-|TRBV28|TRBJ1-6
TGTGCCAGCAGTACACAACAGAATTCACCCCTCCACTTT
CASSTQQNSPLHF
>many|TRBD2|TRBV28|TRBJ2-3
TGTGCCAGCAAGGAGCGGGGTATTCGAGATACGCAGTATTTT
CASKERGIRDTQYF
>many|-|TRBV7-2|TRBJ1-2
TGTGCCAGCAGCTATCAGGGGTCGGGCTATGGCTACACCTTC
CASSYQGSGYGYTF
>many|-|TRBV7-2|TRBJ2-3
TGTGCCAGCAGCTTAAGGTGGAGGGATGATACGCAGTATTTT
CASSLRWRDDTQYF
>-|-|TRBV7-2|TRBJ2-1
TGTGCCAGCAGCTTAGCGAGTACCTACAATGAGCAGTTCTTC
CASSLASTYNEQFF
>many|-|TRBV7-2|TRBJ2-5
TGTGCCAGCAGCGCAGAGGGGGGGGGCCATGAGACCCAGTACTTC
CASSAEGGGHETQYF
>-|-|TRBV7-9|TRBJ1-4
TGTGCCAGCAGCTCAGGACGAACGGCAGGGTCTTCGGGTGAAAAACTGTTTTTT
CASSSGRTAGSSGEKLFF
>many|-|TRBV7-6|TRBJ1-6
TGTGCCAGCAGCTTGACCGGCCAGTCACCCCTCCACTTT
CASSLTGQSPLHF
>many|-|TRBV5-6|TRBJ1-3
TGTGCCAGCAGCTGGGTTATCTCTGGAAACACCATATATTTT
CASSWVISGNTIYF
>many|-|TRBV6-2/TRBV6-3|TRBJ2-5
TGTGCCAGCAGTTACTCTCAGGTCCAAGAGACCCAGTACTTC
CASSYSQVQETQYF
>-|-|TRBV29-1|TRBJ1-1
TGCAGCGTAGACCGGGACTTGGGAGCTGAAGCTTTCTTT
CSVDRDLGAEAFF
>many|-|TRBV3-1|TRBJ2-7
TGTGCCAGCAGCCAGGCGGGGAAGGGGTCCTACGAGCAGTACTTC
CASSQAGKGSYEQYF
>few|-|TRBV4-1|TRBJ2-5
TGCGCCAGCAGCCACGGCGGGGACCAGTACTTC
CASSHGGDQYF
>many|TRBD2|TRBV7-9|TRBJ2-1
TGTGCCAGCAGCCTTGGACTAGCGGGGGGAATCTACAATGAGCAGTTCTTC
CASSLGLAGGIYNEQFF
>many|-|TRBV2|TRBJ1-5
TGTGCCAGCAGGTCAGATAGCAATCAGCCCCAGCATTTT
CASRSDSNQPQHF
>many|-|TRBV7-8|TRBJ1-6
TGTGCCAGCAGCTCAGGGGTGGCAGGGGAAGGGCCCCTCCACTTT
CASSSGVAGEGPLHF
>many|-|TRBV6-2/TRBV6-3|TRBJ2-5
TGTGCCAGCAGAAACAGGGTGATCCAAGAGACCCAGTACTTC
CASRNRVIQETQYF
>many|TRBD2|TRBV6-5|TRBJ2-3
TGTGCCAGCAGCGATCGGACTAGCGGGGGCACAGATACGCAGTATTTT
CASSDRTSGGTDTQYF
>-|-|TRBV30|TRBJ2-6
TGTGCCCGGGCGACAGGTTTGGTATCTGGGGCCAACGTCCTGACTTTC
CARATGLVSGANVLTF
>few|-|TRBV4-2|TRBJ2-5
TGTGCCAGCAGCCAAGGACGCCGGGAGCAAGAGACCCAGTACTTC
CASSQGRREQETQYF
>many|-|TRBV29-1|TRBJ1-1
TGCAGCGTTAGCCGGGGGGACACTGAAGCTTTCTTT
CSVSRGDTEAFF
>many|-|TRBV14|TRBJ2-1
TGTGCCAGCAGCCAAGGAACAGGGCAACCATACAATGAGCAGTTCTTC
CASSQGTGQPYNEQFF
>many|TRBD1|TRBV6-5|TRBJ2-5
TGTGCCAGCAGTTACGCCGGGACAGATGAGACCCAGTACTTC
CASSYAGTDETQYF
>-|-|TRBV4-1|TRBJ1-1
TGCGCCAGCAGCGCTCGAAAGGACACTGAAGCTTTCTTT
CASSARKDTEAFF
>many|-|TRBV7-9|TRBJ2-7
TGTGCCAGCAGCCGAACCTCAGGGTTCTCCTACGAGCAGTACTTC
CASSRTSGFSYEQYF